A single TCR beta chain is shown here with its context. What it binds is not known. Expansion with viral peptide pools was applied to antigen-specific CD4+ T cells by the ViraFEST assay prior to sequencing. CD4+ T cells were isolated after less than 13 days of culture. SARS-CoV-2 infection was confirmed by PCR in the person between March and December 2020. Participants each got two BNT162b2 or mRNA-1273 vaccine doses. The data were obtained in a study of vaccination effects on CD4 cells after COVID-19. In the study overall: Samples collected post-vaccine were obtained a median of 72 days after the second dose. Regarding the study as a whole: At late timepoints after vaccination, vaccine- and infection-induced clones shrank markedly. The study enrolled few convalescent patients and sampled no early post-infection timepoints.

Clones were read by immunoSEQ multiplex PCR, and TCRdb kept only the in-frame ones, dropping some. The top ten clones hold 20% to 25% of a sample with about 15,000 clones, 76% of them seen once. Trimming shortened V by 1 base and J by 2 bases, and 9 bases separated the two germline ends. This CDR3 has 14 residues. Germline-derived CDR1 and CDR2 are KGHSH and LQKENI. The sequence derives from a human donor who had a prior SARS-CoV-2 infection. The material was CD4+ T cells from PBMCs cultured with HCoV-NL63 spike peptides, obtained after COVID-19 vaccination. This rearrangement joins TRBV18 to TRBJ2-7; either TRBD1 or TRBD2 may fit D (5 bases each). CDR3 in amino acids: CASSPHPGPYEQYF. CDR3 coding DNA: TGTGCCAGCTCACCACACCCGGGACCCTACGAGCAGTACTTC.